This is a list of T cell receptor beta chains from one sample in a study of T cell repertoires in cytomegalovirus infection. TCRdb reprocessed the reads via MiXCR and lists one record per CDR3 protein. The sample carries fewer than 300,000 distinct CDR3 sequences, roughly 26% recorded once. Source material: PBMCs. These receptors all stem from a human donor in good health (CMV status not recorded). Some clones in this sample may be carry-over from other donors' samples. The CDR3 runs from the conserved cysteine through the conserved F or W. The D gene is left open where the match is weak. Clone size is not always given. Where it is, it says once, few, many or a class for expanded clones.

cdr3_aa	cdr3_nt	clone_size	d_call	v_call	j_call
CASSLDGRSNQPQHF	TGTGCCAGCAGCTTAGACGGCAGGTCGAATCAGCCCCAGCATTTT	many	-	TRBV7-2	TRBJ1-5
CASSLQQGPAYNSPLHF	TGTGCCAGCAGCTTACAACAGGGACCGGCCTATAATTCACCCCTCCACTTT	-	-	TRBV6-6	TRBJ1-6
CASSTRDGKEQYF	TGTGCCAGCAGCACCCGGGACGGGAAAGAGCAGTACTTC	-	-	TRBV7-2	TRBJ2-7
CSASNTGFGNQPQHF	TGCAGTGCTAGTAACACCGGTTTTGGCAATCAGCCCCAGCATTTT	few	-	TRBV20-1	TRBJ1-5
CSAGGMFF	TGCAGTGCTGGGGGAATGTTTTTT	once	-	TRBV20-1	TRBJ2-2
CASSRILAGEQYF	TGCGCCAGCAGCCGCATCCTAGCGGGCGAGCAGTACTTC	-	TRBD2	TRBV4-3	TRBJ2-7
CASSRTMGGEKLFF	TGTGCCAGCAGTCGGACGATGGGTGGTGAAAAACTGTTTTTT	-	-	TRBV6-2/TRBV6-3	TRBJ1-4
CASSLARADTGELFF	TGCGCCAGCAGCTTGGCCAGGGCTGATACCGGGGAGCTGTTTTTT	-	-	TRBV5-1	TRBJ2-2
CSAQGRYNEQFF	TGCAGTGCCCAGGGGCGGTACAATGAGCAGTTCTTC	few	-	TRBV20-1	TRBJ2-1
CASSLVQGTTRANYGYTF	TGTGCCAGCAGCTTAGTGCAGGGGACTACCCGCGCTAACTATGGCTACACCTTC	many	-	TRBV7-2	TRBJ1-2
CSASWATRSYEQYF	TGCAGTGCTAGTTGGGCGACCCGCTCCTACGAGCAGTACTTC	few	-	TRBV20-1	TRBJ2-7
CASSLANSLLSEQYF	TGTGCCAGCAGCTTAGCCAATAGTCTATTAAGCGAGCAGTACTTC	few	-	TRBV7-2	TRBJ2-7
CASRISQTKNTEAFF	TGTGCCAGCAGGATATCACAGACGAAGAACACTGAAGCTTTCTTT	-	-	TRBV6-1	TRBJ1-1
CASSLLGGGVNTGELFF	TGTGCCAGCAGCCTTCTTGGCGGGGGGGTGAACACCGGGGAGCTGTTTTTT	few	TRBD2	TRBV5-4	TRBJ2-2
CSVGGSGPSGYTF	TGCAGCGTTGGTGGCTCAGGGCCCTCCGGCTACACCTTC	-	-	TRBV29-1	TRBJ1-2
CSAQTSGSGETQYF	TGCAGTGCGCAGACTAGCGGGAGTGGGGAGACCCAGTACTTC	-	TRBD2	TRBV20-1	TRBJ2-5
CASSLGTLNSPLHF	TGTGCCAGCAGCTTAGGGACACTTAATTCACCCCTCCACTTT	many	-	TRBV7-2	TRBJ1-6
CASTQAGQGICF	TGTGCCAGCACCCAAGCGGGACAGGGGATCTGCTTC	-	TRBD1	TRBV7-8	TRBJ2-1
CASSTRVGQYF	TGTGCCAGCAGCACCAGGGTTGGGCAGTACTTC	few	-	TRBV11-2	TRBJ2-7
CASSLREQYF	TGTGCCAGCAGTTTGCGCGAGCAGTACTTC	few	-	TRBV28	TRBJ2-7
CASSLEGRTDYGYTF	TGTGCCAGCAGCTTGGAGGGCCGAACAGACTATGGCTACACCTTC	few	-	TRBV5-4	TRBJ1-2
CASSLRGDRINGYTF	TGTGCCAGCAGCCTCCGCGGGGACAGGATAAATGGCTACACCTTC	-	TRBD1	TRBV14	TRBJ1-2
CASSYDRSITDTQYF	TGTGCCAGCAGCTACGACAGGTCTATCACAGATACGCAGTATTTT	few	-	TRBV7-3	TRBJ2-3
CASSQGVPSQYF	TGTGCCAGCAGTCAAGGGGTCCCTTCGCAGTATTTT	few	-	TRBV7-9	TRBJ2-3
CASTPLSRGTEAFF	TGTGCCAGCACCCCGTTATCGAGGGGAACTGAAGCTTTCTTT	few	-	TRBV7-2	TRBJ1-1
CSVGNSGGIRTDTQYF	TGCAGCGTTGGTAATAGCGGGGGGATACGCACAGATACGCAGTATTTT	-	TRBD2	TRBV29-1	TRBJ2-3
CASSPGLGVWANVLTF	TGTGCCAGCAGTCCCGGACTGGGAGTATGGGCCAACGTCCTGACTTTC	-	-	TRBV28	TRBJ2-6
CASSLTAKRTGKGGELFF	TGTGCCAGCAGCTTGACAGCCAAGCGGACAGGGAAGGGCGGGGAGCTGTTTTTT	-	TRBD1	TRBV7-2	TRBJ2-2
CATAISGLPNNEQFF	TGTGCCACCGCGATTTCGGGACTACCCAACAATGAGCAGTTCTTC	-	TRBD2	TRBV10-3	TRBJ2-1
CASRPQPGQHTEAFF	TGTGCCAGCAGGCCGCAGCCGGGACAGCACACTGAAGCTTTCTTT	many	TRBD1	TRBV6-2/TRBV6-3	TRBJ1-1
CASTRGTGFSYEQYF	TGTGCCAGTACGCGAGGGACAGGGTTTTCCTACGAGCAGTACTTC	-	TRBD1	TRBV6-1	TRBJ2-7
CASRDRNSGANVLTF	TGTGCCAGCAGGGACAGAAACTCTGGGGCCAACGTCCTGACTTTC	few	-	TRBV2	TRBJ2-6
CSAKGSYNEQFF	TGCAGTGCTAAGGGATCCTACAATGAGCAGTTCTTC	-	-	TRBV20-1	TRBJ2-1